This T cell receptor beta chain was identified in a study of T cell responses to AZD1222 COVID-19 vaccine. Study-wide results and limits: Donors were chiefly white British, with a greater number of females, and clonal diversity was perhaps underestimated. Compared with day 0, the breadth and depth of the Spike-specific TCR repertoire rose significantly after two doses of AZD1222. Sampled repertoires all dated from after the peak T cell response. Close to half of spike-specific TCRs reportedly recognize unmutated variant regions.

This CDR3 spans 15 amino acids. V was shortened by 4 bases and J by 0 bases, with 9 bases between the two germline ends. Germline V gene data show CDR1 as LGHNA and CDR2 as YNFKEQ. Profiled with immunoSEQ multiplex PCR; TCRdb holds only in-frame clones, not every one. The sample contains 150,000 to 200,000 clones, about 90% of which appear only once. Notes on this clone: What it binds is unknown.

This TCR derives from an adult who received the AZD1222 COVID-19 vaccine. This chain uses TRBV4-2 with TRBJ1-4; D is ambiguous. Material: peripheral blood, obtained 28 days after the second AZD1222 dose. The CDR3 DNA follows: TGTGCCAGCAGCCCGCCGGCAGCAACTAATGAAAAACTGTTTTTT. Its translation: CASSPPAATNEKLFF.